A single sample gave rise to the 20 T cell receptor beta chains below, sequenced in a study of T cell responses to AZD1222 COVID-19 vaccine. The assay was immunoSEQ multiplex PCR, and TCRdb's table has in-frame clones only and misses some. The sample has fewer than 85,000 clones; around nine tenths are singletons. This sample comprised peripheral blood, obtained on day 0 of AZD1222 vaccination. The receptors shown here come from an adult in good health.

V is TRBV19 and J is TRBJ1-1; the match to TRBD1 covers 9 bases. This CDR3 region has 14 residues. V lost 6 bases and J lost 4; bases outside the gene matches: 6. CDR1 is LNHDA, CDR2 SQIVND, per germline (reference sequence). The CDR3 spells CASRGQGGFTEAFF. The CDR3 nucleotides read TGTGCCAGTAGGGGACAGGGCGGTTTCACTGAAGCTTTCTTT.

CDR3 in DNA: TGTGCCAGCAGCTTTGCAGCCCAAGAGACCCAGTACTTC. Translated, it gives CASSFAAQETQYF. This sequence joins TRBV7-2 and TRBJ2-5; D gene uncertain. V lost 3 bases, J lost 1 base, and 6 bases lay in between. The CDR3 loop spans 13 amino acids. Germline lookup yields CDR1 SGHTA and CDR2 FQGNSA. Full variable domain (remainder filled in from reference TRBV7-2 and TRBJ2-5): GAGVSQSPSNKVTEKGKDVELRCDPISGHTALYWYRQSLGQGLEFLIYFQGNSAPDKSGLPSDRFSAERTGGSVSTLTIQRTQQEDSAVYLCASSFAAQETQYFGPGTRLLVL.

This rearrangement joins TRBV6-5 to TRBJ1-1, with D possibly being TRBD1 (6 bases). Trimming removed 11 bases from V and 2 bases from J, with 15 bases in between. This CDR3 region has 13 residues. The V gene's germline CDR1 is MNHEY and CDR2 SVGAGI. The CDR3 loop reads CAVERTANTEAFF. The CDR3 region has the DNA TGTGCCGTAGAAAGGACAGCCAACACTGAAGCTTTCTTT.

The gene calls are TRBV3-1 (or the pseudogene TRBV3-2) and TRBJ2-7; 10 bases agree with TRBD2. V was pared by 1 base and J by 3 bases, with 3 bases of the junction left unmatched. This CDR3 spans 15 amino acids. The germline gives CDR1 LGHDT, CDR2 YNNKEL (reference sequence). The CDR3 coding sequence is TGTGCCAGCAGCCAAGTGCTAGCGGGAGACTACGAGCAGTACTTC. This codes for CASSQVLAGDYEQYF.

This clone was detected only a few times. Other DNA sequences in this sample translate to the same CDR3. V usage is TRBV27 and J usage is TRBJ2-7; TRBD2 aligns across 11 bases. The CDR3 sequence is 16 residues long. The germline V gene encodes CDR1 MNHEY and CDR2 SMNVEV (reference sequence). Unmatched junction bases numbered 10, after V lost 6 bases and J lost 3 bases. The CDR3 coding sequence is TGTGCCAGCAGGTCTATCGGACTAGCGGGCCTCTACGAGCAGTACTTC. This encodes CASRSIGLAGLYEQYF.

The chain is built from TRBV6-5 and TRBJ2-7; 8 nucleotides agree with TRBD1. Germline assignment: CDR1 MNHEY and CDR2 SVGAGI. V trimming: 2 bases; J trimming: 6 bases; junction bases outside the gene matches: 9. The length of the CDR3 is 15 residues. The CDR3 sequence is CASSYPGQGLSEQYF. CDR3 DNA sequence: TGTGCCAGCAGTTACCCAGGACAGGGTTTAAGCGAGCAGTACTTC.

The V gene is TRBV7-6, the J gene TRBJ2-1; D uncertain. CDR3 size: 15 residues. Germline V CDR1 and CDR2: SGHVS, FNYEAQ. Trimming stripped 1 base from V and 1 base from J, with 8 bases between. The CDR3 here is CASSLEIPSYNEQFF. CDR3 coding DNA: TGTGCCAGCAGCTTAGAAATCCCTTCCTACAATGAGCAGTTCTTC.

The chain has TRBV6-5 and TRBJ1-1; TRBD1 might be the D (5 bases). The CDR3 sequence is 15 residues long. Trimming removed 7 bases from V and 2 bases from J, with 17 bases in between. Germline values: CDR1 MNHEY, CDR2 SVGAGI. CDR3 coding DNA: TGTGCCAGCATCGGGGCCCCACGGATCAACACTGAAGCTTTCTTT. Translation: CASIGAPRINTEAFF.

CDR3 DNA: TGTGCCAGCAGCGGCCCAGAGGGGTATGATACCTTC. It translates to CASSGPEGYDTF. The chain uses TRBV6-6 and TRBJ1-2, with a possible D match to TRBD1 (5 bases). This CDR3 spans 12 amino acids. Trimming removed 6 bases at V and 14 bases at J, with 19 bases between. Germline loops: CDR1 MNHNY, CDR2 SVGAGI (reference sequence).

This rearrangement joins TRBV2 to TRBJ1-1, with D possibly being TRBD1 (5 bases). This CDR3 region has 14 residues. V lost 8 bases to trimming and J lost 7 bases, with 20 bases between them. Germline CDR1 and CDR2: SNHLY and FYNNEI. In DNA form, the CDR3 reads TGTGCCAGCGCTATACGAAGGGGAGCTAGTGAAGCTTTCTTT. Translated: CASAIRRGASEAFF.

V gene TRBV2 combines with J gene TRBJ1-2, with a possible D match to TRBD1 (5 bases). Trimming stripped 6 bases from V and 5 bases from J, with 25 bases between. The CDR3 covers 17 residues. The germline gives CDR1 SNHLY, CDR2 FYNNEI. For the CDR3, the DNA is TGTGCCAGCAGAGTGAGCATGATGTGGGGCCTAGGGTATGGCTACACCTTC. It translates to CASRVSMMWGLGYGYTF.

The chain employs TRBV4-3 and TRBJ2-3, with TRBD2 identical over 11 bases. The germline gives CDR1 LGHNA, CDR2 YSLEER. This CDR3 comprises 16 residues. Trimming removed 0 bases from V and 4 bases from J; junction bases left unmatched: 3. The CDR3 reads CASSQDSGRAPDTQYF. The CDR3 DNA reads as TGCGCCAGCAGCCAAGATAGCGGGAGGGCCCCAGATACGCAGTATTTT.

The rearrangement links TRBV10-3 to TRBJ1-1; perhaps TRBD1 as D (6 bases). CDR3 size: 16 residues. Per germline, CDR1 ENHRY and CDR2 SYGVKD. The V end lost 0 bases, the J end lost 2 bases, and 13 bases lay between the germline ends. CDR3 sequence reads: CAISESNGGSNTEAFF. The CDR3 region has the DNA TGTGCCATCAGTGAGTCGAATGGGGGCTCCAACACTGAAGCTTTCTTT.

In its sample, this clone was seen once. The chain carries TRBV5-1 and TRBJ1-1; D unresolved. The V end lost 0 bases, the J end lost 1 base, and 4 bases lay between the germline ends. The CDR3 sequence is 13 residues long. Germline assignment: CDR1 SGHRS and CDR2 YFSETQ. The CDR3 DNA reads as TGCGCCAGCAGCTTGGCAGAGAACACTGAAGCTTTCTTT. Protein sequence: CASSLAENTEAFF. Full variable domain (remainder filled in from reference TRBV5-1 and TRBJ1-1): KAGVTQTPRYLIKTRGQQVTLSCSPISGHRSVSWYQQTPGQGLQFLFEYFSETQRNKGNFPGRFSGRQFSNSRSEMNVSTLELGDSALYLCASSLAENTEAFFGQGTRLTVV.

The genes are TRBV3-1 (or the pseudogene TRBV3-2) and TRBJ2-4; TRBD2 aligns across 9 bases. The CDR3 has 16 residues. Germline assignment: CDR1 LGHDT and CDR2 YNNKEL (reference sequence). The V and J ends lost 4 bases and 0 bases, in that order; junction bases with no gene match: 4. CDR3 sequence (DNA): TGTGCCAGCAGCCTGGCGGGGGGGCAAGCCAAAAACATTCAGTACTTC. Translation: CASSLAGGQAKNIQYF.

J is TRBJ1-2 and V is TRBV12-3 or TRBV12-4; D is uncertain. This CDR3 has 13 residues. Trimming pared 3 bases from V and 5 bases from J, leaving 10 bases between. The CDR3 region is CASSLHKDYGYTF. The CDR3 region has the DNA TGTGCCAGCAGTTTGCACAAGGATTATGGCTACACCTTC.

The genes are TRBV19 and TRBJ1-3; tentatively, D is TRBD1 (5 bases). The CDR3 is made up of 14 amino acids. V lost 8 bases, J lost 2 bases, and 13 bases lay in between. CDR1 LNHDA and CDR2 SQIVND come from the germline V gene (reference sequence). The CDR3 region has the DNA TGTGCCAGTGGAATTGGGGCAACTGGAAACACCATATATTTT. Residues: CASGIGATGNTIYF.

V usage is TRBV19 and J usage is TRBJ1-1; unclear D gene. CDR3 length: 15 residues. Trimming pared 3 bases from V and 0 bases from J, leaving 11 bases between. CDR1 and CDR2 (germline): LNHDA, SQIVND (reference sequence). The CDR3 loop reads CASSIGYSLNTEAFF. CDR3 coding DNA: TGTGCCAGTAGTATTGGGTACAGCTTGAACACTGAAGCTTTCTTT.

The chain recombines TRBV28 with TRBJ1-1, with D unresolved. The CDR3 extends over 13 amino acids. Germline V gives CDR1 MDHEN, CDR2 SYDVKM. Trimming stripped 3 bases from V and 6 bases from J, with 11 bases between. The DNA of the CDR3 is TGTGCCAGCAGTTTGCCTGGGTGGGCTGAAGCTTTCTTT. This codes for CASSLPGWAEAFF.

This sequence joins TRBV24-1 and TRBJ2-2; D unclear. V was cut by 4 bases and J by 7 bases, with 6 bases left in between. The CDR3 covers 12 residues. Germline CDR1 and CDR2: KGHDR and SFDVKD. The chain's CDR3 is CATSEEYGELFF. As DNA, the CDR3 is TGTGCCACCAGTGAGGAGTACGGGGAGCTGTTTTTT.